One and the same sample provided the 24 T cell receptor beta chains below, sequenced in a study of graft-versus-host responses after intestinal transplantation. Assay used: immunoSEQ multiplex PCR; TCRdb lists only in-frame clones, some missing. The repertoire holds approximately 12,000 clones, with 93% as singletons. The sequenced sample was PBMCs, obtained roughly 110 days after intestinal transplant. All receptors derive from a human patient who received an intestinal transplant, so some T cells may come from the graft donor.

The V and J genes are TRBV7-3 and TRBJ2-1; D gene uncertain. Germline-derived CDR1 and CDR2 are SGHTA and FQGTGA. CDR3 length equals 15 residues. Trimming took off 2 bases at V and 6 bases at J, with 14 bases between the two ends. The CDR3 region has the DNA TGTGCCAGCAGCTTATCTTTTGCGTCTGGCAATGAGCAGTTCTTC. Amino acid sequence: CASSLSFASGNEQFF.

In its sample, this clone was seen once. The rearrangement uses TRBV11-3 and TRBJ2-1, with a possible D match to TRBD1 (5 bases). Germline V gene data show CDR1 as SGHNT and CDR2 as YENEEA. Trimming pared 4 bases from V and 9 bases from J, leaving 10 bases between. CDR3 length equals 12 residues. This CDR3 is CASSSTAVEQFF. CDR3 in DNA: TGTGCCAGCAGCTCGACAGCCGTTGAGCAGTTCTTC.

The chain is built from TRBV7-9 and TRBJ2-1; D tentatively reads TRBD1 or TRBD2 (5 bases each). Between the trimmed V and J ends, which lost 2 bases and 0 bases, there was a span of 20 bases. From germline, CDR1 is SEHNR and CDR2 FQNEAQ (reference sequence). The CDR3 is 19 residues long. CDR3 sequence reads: CASSLRGSRGGRSYNEQFF. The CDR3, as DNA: TGTGCCAGCAGCTTAAGAGGGTCTCGTGGGGGTCGCTCCTACAATGAGCAGTTCTTC.

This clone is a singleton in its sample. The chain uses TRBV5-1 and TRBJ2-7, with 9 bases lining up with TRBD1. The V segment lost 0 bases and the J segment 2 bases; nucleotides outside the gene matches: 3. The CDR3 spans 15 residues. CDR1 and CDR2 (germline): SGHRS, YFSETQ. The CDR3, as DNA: TGCGCCAGCAGCTTGGCCGGACAGGGGACCTACGAGCAGTACTTC. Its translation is CASSLAGQGTYEQYF.

The CDR3 reads CASSLGLAGVNEQFF. For the CDR3, the DNA is TGCGCCAGCAGCTTGGGGCTAGCGGGAGTCAATGAGCAGTTCTTC. This sequence joins TRBV5-1 and TRBJ2-1, with 10 bases matching TRBD2. V shed 0 bases and J 6 bases; nucleotides not matched to a gene: 3. This CDR3 has 15 amino acids. Germline V gene sequence: CDR1 SGHRS, CDR2 YFSETQ.

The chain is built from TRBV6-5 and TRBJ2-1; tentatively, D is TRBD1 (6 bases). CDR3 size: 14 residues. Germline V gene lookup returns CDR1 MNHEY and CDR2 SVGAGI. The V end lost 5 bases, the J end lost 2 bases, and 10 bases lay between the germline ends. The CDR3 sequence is CASSQQGAYNEQFF. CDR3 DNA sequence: TGTGCCAGCAGTCAACAGGGTGCCTACAATGAGCAGTTCTTC.

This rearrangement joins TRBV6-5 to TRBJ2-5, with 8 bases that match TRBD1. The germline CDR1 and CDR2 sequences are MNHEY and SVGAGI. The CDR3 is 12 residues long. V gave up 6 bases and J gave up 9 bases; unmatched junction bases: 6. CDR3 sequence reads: CASSPDRGPQYF. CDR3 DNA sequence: TGTGCCAGCAGCCCTGACAGGGGCCCCCAGTACTTC.

The CDR3 loop is CASRHNWDRGNEKLFF. CDR3 in DNA: TGTGCCAGCCGTCATAACTGGGACCGGGGTAATGAAAAACTGTTTTTT. This chain joins TRBV18 and TRBJ1-4; maybe TRBD1 (5 bases). CDR1 is KGHSH and CDR2 is LQKENI in the germline V gene. V was trimmed by 8 bases and J by 4 bases, leaving 20 bases between them. The CDR3 runs 16 residues.

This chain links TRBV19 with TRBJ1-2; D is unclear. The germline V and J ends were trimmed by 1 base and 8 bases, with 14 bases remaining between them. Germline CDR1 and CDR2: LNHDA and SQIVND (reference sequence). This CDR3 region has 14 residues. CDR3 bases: TGTGCCAGTAGTATAGGTGTAGCTGGAAGGGGCTACACCTTC. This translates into CASSIGVAGRGYTF.

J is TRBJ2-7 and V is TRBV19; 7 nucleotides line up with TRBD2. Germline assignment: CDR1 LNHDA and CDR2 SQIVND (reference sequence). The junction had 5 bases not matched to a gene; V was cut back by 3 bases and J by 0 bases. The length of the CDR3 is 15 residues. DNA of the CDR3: TGTGCCAGTAGTATTAGTAGCGGGTACTCCTACGAGCAGTACTTC. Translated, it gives CASSISSGYSYEQYF.

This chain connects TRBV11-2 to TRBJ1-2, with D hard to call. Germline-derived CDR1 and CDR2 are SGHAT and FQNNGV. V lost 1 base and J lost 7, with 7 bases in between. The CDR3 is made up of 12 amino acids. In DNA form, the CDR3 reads TGTGCCAGCAGCTTAGGTTCCAGTGGCTACACCTTC. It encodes CASSLGSSGYTF.

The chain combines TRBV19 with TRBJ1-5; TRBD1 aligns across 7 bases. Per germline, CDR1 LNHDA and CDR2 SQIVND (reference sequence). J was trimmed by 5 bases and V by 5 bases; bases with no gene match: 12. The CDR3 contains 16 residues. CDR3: CASSPSLDRADQPQHF. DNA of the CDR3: TGTGCCAGTAGTCCCTCCCTCGACAGGGCGGATCAGCCCCAGCATTTT.

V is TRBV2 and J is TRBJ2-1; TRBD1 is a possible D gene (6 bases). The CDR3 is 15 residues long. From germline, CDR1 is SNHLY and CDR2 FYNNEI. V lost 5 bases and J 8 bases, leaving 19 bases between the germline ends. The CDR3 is CASSSTTPRGDEQFF. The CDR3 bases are TGTGCCAGCAGTTCCACTACACCCAGGGGAGATGAGCAGTTCTTC.

CDR3: CASYTGLDGELFF. CDR3 DNA sequence: TGTGCCAGCTACACGGGACTAGACGGGGAGCTGTTTTTT. The rearrangement links TRBV11-2 to TRBJ2-2; 8 bases agree with TRBD2. The V gene end was trimmed by 8 bases and the J gene end by 7 bases; junction bases not matched to a gene: 6. The length of the CDR3 is 13 residues. CDR1 and CDR2 from the germline V gene are SGHAT and FQNNGV.

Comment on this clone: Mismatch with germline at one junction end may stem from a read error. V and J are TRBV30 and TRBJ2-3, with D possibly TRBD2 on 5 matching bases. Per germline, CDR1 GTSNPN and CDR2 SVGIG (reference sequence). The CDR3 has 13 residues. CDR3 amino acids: CAWSVASRDTQYF. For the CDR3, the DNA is TGTGCCTGGAGTGTAGCTAGCAGAGATACGCAGTATTTT.

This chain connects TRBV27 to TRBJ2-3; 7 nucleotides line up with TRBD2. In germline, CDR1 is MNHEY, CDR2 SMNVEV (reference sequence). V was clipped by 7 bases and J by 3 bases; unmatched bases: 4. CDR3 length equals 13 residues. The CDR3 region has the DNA TGTGCCAGCACTGCGGGAGAGACAGATACGCAGTATTTT. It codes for CASTAGETDTQYF.

The CDR3 coding sequence is TGTGCCAGCAGCGTAGGTGCGGAGGCGTGGGAAAAACTGTTTTTT. Translation gives CASSVGAEAWEKLFF. The chain employs TRBV9 and TRBJ1-4, with D unresolved. V lost 0 bases and J 8 bases, leaving 14 bases between the germline ends. Germline CDR1 SGDLS, CDR2 YYNGEE. The CDR3 has 15 residues.

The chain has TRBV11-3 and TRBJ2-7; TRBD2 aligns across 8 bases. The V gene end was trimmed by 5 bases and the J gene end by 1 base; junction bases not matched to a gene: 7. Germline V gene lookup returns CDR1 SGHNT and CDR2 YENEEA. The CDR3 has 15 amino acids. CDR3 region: CASSLTLAESYEQYF. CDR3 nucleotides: TGTGCCAGCAGCCTTACACTAGCGGAATCCTACGAGCAGTACTTC.

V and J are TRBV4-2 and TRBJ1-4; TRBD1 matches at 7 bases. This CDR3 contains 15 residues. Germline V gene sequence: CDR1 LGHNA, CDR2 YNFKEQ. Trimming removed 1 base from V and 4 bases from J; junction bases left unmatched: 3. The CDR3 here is CASSQGQGDNEKLFF. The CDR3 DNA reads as TGTGCCAGCAGCCAAGGACAGGGCGATAATGAAAAACTGTTTTTT.

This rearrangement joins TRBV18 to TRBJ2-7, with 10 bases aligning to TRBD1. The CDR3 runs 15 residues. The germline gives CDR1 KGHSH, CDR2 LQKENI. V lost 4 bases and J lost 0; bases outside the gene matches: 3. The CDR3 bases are TGTGCCAGCTCACGACGGGACAGGGGCTCCTACGAGCAGTACTTC. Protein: CASSRRDRGSYEQYF.

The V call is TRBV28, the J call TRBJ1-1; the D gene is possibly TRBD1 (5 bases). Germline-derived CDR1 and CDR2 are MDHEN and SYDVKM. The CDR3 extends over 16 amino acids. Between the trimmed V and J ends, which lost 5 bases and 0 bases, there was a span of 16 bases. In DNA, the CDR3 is TGTGCCAGCAGTCCCAGGACAAATACCTTGAACACTGAAGCTTTCTTT. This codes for CASSPRTNTLNTEAFF.

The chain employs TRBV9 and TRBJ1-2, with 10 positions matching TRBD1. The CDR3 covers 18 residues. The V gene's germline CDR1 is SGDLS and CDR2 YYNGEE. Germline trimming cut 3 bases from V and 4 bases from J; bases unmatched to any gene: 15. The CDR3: CASSATGTGDRIIYGYTF. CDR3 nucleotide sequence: TGTGCCAGCAGCGCCACCGGGACAGGGGACAGGATCATCTATGGCTACACCTTC.

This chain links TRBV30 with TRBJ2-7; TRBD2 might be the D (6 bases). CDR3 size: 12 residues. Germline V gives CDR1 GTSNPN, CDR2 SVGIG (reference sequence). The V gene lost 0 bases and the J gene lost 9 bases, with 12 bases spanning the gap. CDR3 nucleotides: TGTGCCTGGAGTGTAATAGACGGGAGGCAGTACTTC. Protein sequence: CAWSVIDGRQYF.

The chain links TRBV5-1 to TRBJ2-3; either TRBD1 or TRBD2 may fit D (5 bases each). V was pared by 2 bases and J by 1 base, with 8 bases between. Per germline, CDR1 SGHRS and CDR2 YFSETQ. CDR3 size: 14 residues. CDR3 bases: TGCGCCAGCAGCTTTGGGGGAGGCACAGATACGCAGTATTTT. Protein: CASSFGGGTDTQYF.